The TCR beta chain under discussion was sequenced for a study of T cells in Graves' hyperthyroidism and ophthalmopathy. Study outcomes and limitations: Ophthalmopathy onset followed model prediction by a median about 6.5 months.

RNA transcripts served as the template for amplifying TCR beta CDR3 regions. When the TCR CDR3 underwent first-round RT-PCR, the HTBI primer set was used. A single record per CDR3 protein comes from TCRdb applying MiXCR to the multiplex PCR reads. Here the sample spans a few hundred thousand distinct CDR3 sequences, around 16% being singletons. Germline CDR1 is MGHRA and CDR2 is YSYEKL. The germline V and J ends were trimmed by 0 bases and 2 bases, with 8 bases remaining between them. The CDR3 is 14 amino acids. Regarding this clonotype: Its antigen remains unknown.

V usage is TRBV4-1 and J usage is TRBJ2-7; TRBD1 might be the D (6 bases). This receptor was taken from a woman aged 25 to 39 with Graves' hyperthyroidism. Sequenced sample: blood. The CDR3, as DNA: TGCGCCAGCAGCCAAGATAGGGACACCTACGAGCAGTACTTC. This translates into CASSQDRDTYEQYF.